This is a list of T cell receptor beta chains from one sample in a study of technical replicates of blood from a handful of donors. Using immunoSEQ multiplex PCR, the repertoire was profiled, and TCRdb retains in-frame clones only, with some absent. This table holds more than 75,000 clones, around 95% found once. Input material: T cells isolated from PBMCs. These receptors were obtained from a human donor in good health. CDR3s include the opening cysteine and the closing phenylalanine or tryptophan. D genes are given only for firm matches. The size field is filled for only some rows; it gives once, few, many or a size class.

V gene: TRBV5-1
clone size: .
J gene: TRBJ2-1
D gene: .
CDR3 protein: CASSSPGEVVF
CDR3 DNA: TGCGCCAGCAGCTCCCCGGGGGAGGTGGTCTTC

V gene: TRBV5-1
clone size: .
J gene: TRBJ2-1
D gene: TRBD1
CDR3 protein: CASSPDRGSLFNEQFF
CDR3 DNA: TGCGCCAGCAGCCCCGACAGGGGTAGCCTTTTCAATGAGCAGTTCTTC

V gene: TRBV28
clone size: once
J gene: TRBJ2-2
D gene: TRBD1
CDR3 protein: CASSLMGQTQNTGELFF
CDR3 DNA: TGTGCCAGCAGTTTAATGGGACAGACGCAGAACACCGGGGAGCTGTTTTTT

V gene: TRBV7-9
clone size: .
J gene: TRBJ2-7
D gene: .
CDR3 protein: CASSLANYEQYF
CDR3 DNA: TGTGCCAGCAGCTTGGCAAACTACGAGCAGTACTTC

V gene: TRBV7-9
clone size: .
J gene: TRBJ2-6
D gene: .
CDR3 protein: CASLTSGNYPSGANVLTF
CDR3 DNA: TGTGCCAGCCTCACCTCAGGGAACTATCCCTCTGGGGCCAACGTCCTGACTTTC

V gene: TRBV14
clone size: .
J gene: TRBJ1-1
D gene: .
CDR3 protein: CASSQGAMNTEAFF
CDR3 DNA: TGTGCCAGCAGCCAGGGGGCGATGAACACTGAAGCTTTCTTT

V gene: TRBV9
clone size: .
J gene: TRBJ1-2
D gene: TRBD1
CDR3 protein: CASSEPEQGVGYGYTF
CDR3 DNA: TGTGCCAGCAGCGAACCTGAACAGGGGGTGGGCTATGGCTACACCTTC

V gene: TRBV7-2
clone size: .
J gene: TRBJ1-4
D gene: TRBD1
CDR3 protein: CASSLVGQGAVGEKLFF
CDR3 DNA: TGTGCCAGCAGCTTAGTTGGCCAGGGGGCAGTGGGAGAAAAACTGTTTTTT

V gene: TRBV7-6
clone size: .
J gene: TRBJ1-1
D gene: .
CDR3 protein: CASSLGRGGAGRNTEAFF
CDR3 DNA: TGTGCCAGCAGCTTAGGAAGGGGGGGGGCAGGGCGGAACACTGAAGCTTTCTTT

V gene: TRBV10-1
clone size: .
J gene: TRBJ2-7
D gene: .
CDR3 protein: CASRMTGYEQYF
CDR3 DNA: TGCGCCAGCAGGATGACAGGCTACGAGCAGTACTTC

V gene: TRBV19
clone size: .
J gene: TRBJ1-2
D gene: .
CDR3 protein: CASLGDRNYGYTF
CDR3 DNA: TGTGCCAGCCTCGGAGACCGTAACTATGGCTACACCTTC

V gene: TRBV27
clone size: .
J gene: TRBJ1-2
D gene: .
CDR3 protein: CASSLAGDGYTF
CDR3 DNA: TGTGCCAGCAGTCTTGCGGGCGATGGCTACACCTTC

V gene: TRBV19
clone size: .
J gene: TRBJ2-5
D gene: TRBD2
CDR3 protein: CASSSEAGVGQTQYF
CDR3 DNA: TGTGCCAGTAGTTCAGAGGCGGGGGTGGGTCAGACCCAGTACTTC

V gene: TRBV10-3
clone size: .
J gene: TRBJ2-7
D gene: TRBD2
CDR3 protein: CAISGGLVSEQYF
CDR3 DNA: TGTGCCATCAGTGGGGGACTAGTAAGCGAGCAGTACTTC

V gene: TRBV27
clone size: .
J gene: TRBJ2-3
D gene: TRBD1
CDR3 protein: CASSTDRDRGYDTQYF
CDR3 DNA: TGTGCCAGCAGTACAGACCGGGACAGGGGTTACGATACGCAGTATTTT

V gene: TRBV6-5
clone size: few
J gene: TRBJ1-1
D gene: .
CDR3 protein: CASSYSLGGNTEAFF
CDR3 DNA: TGTGCCAGCAGTTACTCGCTGGGGGGAAACACTGAAGCTTTCTTT

V gene: TRBV11-3
clone size: .
J gene: TRBJ2-7
D gene: .
CDR3 protein: CASSLGFGPYEQYF
CDR3 DNA: TGTGCCAGCAGCTTAGGATTCGGTCCCTACGAGCAGTACTTC

V gene: TRBV13
clone size: .
J gene: TRBJ2-7
D gene: .
CDR3 protein: CVPTFCASSPEGGAYEQYF
CDR3 DNA: .

V gene: TRBV6-5
clone size: .
J gene: TRBJ2-3
D gene: TRBD2
CDR3 protein: CASSPAGGGTDTQYF
CDR3 DNA: TGTGCCAGCAGTCCAGCGGGAGGCGGTACAGATACGCAGTATTTT

V gene: TRBV2
clone size: .
J gene: TRBJ1-3
D gene: TRBD1
CDR3 protein: CASRKDRARNSGNTIYF
CDR3 DNA: TGTGCCAGCAGAAAAGACAGGGCTCGAAACTCTGGAAACACCATATATTTT

V gene: TRBV6-1
clone size: .
J gene: TRBJ1-6
D gene: TRBD1
CDR3 protein: CASSEGDRDNSPLHF
CDR3 DNA: TGTGCCAGCAGTGAAGGGGACAGGGATAATTCACCCCTCCACTTT

V gene: TRBV27
clone size: .
J gene: TRBJ2-1
D gene: TRBD2
CDR3 protein: CASSPRAGNSYNEQFF
CDR3 DNA: TGTGCCAGCTCCCCCAGAGCGGGGAACTCCTACAATGAGCAGTTCTTC

V gene: TRBV7-8
clone size: .
J gene: TRBJ2-4
D gene: TRBD2
CDR3 protein: CASTPSGGSGWGNIQYF
CDR3 DNA: TGTGCCAGCACTCCTAGCGGGGGTTCCGGTTGGGGGAACATTCAGTACTTC

V gene: TRBV28
clone size: .
J gene: TRBJ1-1
D gene: .
CDR3 protein: CASSLLLTEAFF
CDR3 DNA: TGTGCCAGCAGTTTGTTATTGACTGAAGCTTTCTTT

V gene: TRBV6-6
clone size: .
J gene: TRBJ2-1
D gene: TRBD2
CDR3 protein: CASSYLAGSYNEQFF
CDR3 DNA: TGTGCCAGCAGTTACCTAGCGGGAAGCTACAATGAGCAGTTCTTC

V gene: TRBV7-2
clone size: .
J gene: TRBJ2-7
D gene: .
CDR3 protein: CASSLHRVYEQYF
CDR3 DNA: TGTGCCAGCAGCTTACACAGAGTTTACGAGCAGTACTTC

V gene: TRBV10-3
clone size: once
J gene: TRBJ1-1
D gene: .
CDR3 protein: CAISAGGSTEAFF
CDR3 DNA: TGTGCCATCAGTGCCGGAGGGAGCACTGAAGCTTTCTTT

V gene: TRBV28
clone size: .
J gene: TRBJ2-3
D gene: .
CDR3 protein: CASRLLTDTQYF
CDR3 DNA: TGTGCCAGCAGACTCCTCACAGATACGCAGTATTTT

V gene: TRBV7-9
clone size: .
J gene: TRBJ1-1
D gene: TRBD1
CDR3 protein: CASSGGQGSRTEAFF
CDR3 DNA: TGTGCCAGCTCAGGAGGACAGGGGTCTCGCACTGAAGCTTTCTTT

V gene: TRBV29-1
clone size: .
J gene: TRBJ2-5
D gene: TRBD2
CDR3 protein: CSVERIAGDQETQYF
CDR3 DNA: TGCAGCGTTGAACGGATAGCGGGCGACCAAGAGACCCAGTACTTC

V gene: TRBV7-9
clone size: once
J gene: TRBJ2-1
D gene: .
CDR3 protein: CASSPWTARGEQFF
CDR3 DNA: TGTGCCAGCAGTCCGTGGACAGCCCGAGGGGAGCAGTTCTTC

V gene: TRBV28
clone size: .
J gene: TRBJ1-5
D gene: .
CDR3 protein: CASSSEGPQPQHF
CDR3 DNA: TGTGCCAGCAGTTCAGAGGGTCCTCAGCCCCAGCATTTT

V gene: TRBV5-1
clone size: .
J gene: TRBJ1-3
D gene: .
CDR3 protein: CASSLEPGHPLTSGNTIYF
CDR3 DNA: TGCGCCAGCAGCTTGGAGCCGGGACACCCGCTCACCTCTGGAAACACCATATATTTT

V gene: TRBV10-3
clone size: .
J gene: TRBJ1-2
D gene: .
CDR3 protein: CAISESKGLNYGYTF
CDR3 DNA: TGTGCCATCAGTGAGTCGAAGGGACTTAACTATGGCTACACCTTC

V gene: TRBV7-9
clone size: .
J gene: TRBJ1-1
D gene: .
CDR3 protein: CASSFPRERAGNTEAFF
CDR3 DNA: TGTGCCAGCAGCTTTCCGAGAGAAAGGGCGGGGAACACTGAAGCTTTCTTT

V gene: TRBV5-1
clone size: .
J gene: TRBJ2-5
D gene: .
CDR3 protein: CASSPGRTATQETQYF
CDR3 DNA: TGCGCCAGTAGCCCCGGACGGACAGCGACTCAAGAGACCCAGTACTTC

V gene: TRBV29-1
clone size: once
J gene: TRBJ1-2
D gene: .
CDR3 protein: CSVEWQGLGYGYTF
CDR3 DNA: TGCAGCGTTGAATGGCAGGGCCTTGGCTATGGCTACACCTTC